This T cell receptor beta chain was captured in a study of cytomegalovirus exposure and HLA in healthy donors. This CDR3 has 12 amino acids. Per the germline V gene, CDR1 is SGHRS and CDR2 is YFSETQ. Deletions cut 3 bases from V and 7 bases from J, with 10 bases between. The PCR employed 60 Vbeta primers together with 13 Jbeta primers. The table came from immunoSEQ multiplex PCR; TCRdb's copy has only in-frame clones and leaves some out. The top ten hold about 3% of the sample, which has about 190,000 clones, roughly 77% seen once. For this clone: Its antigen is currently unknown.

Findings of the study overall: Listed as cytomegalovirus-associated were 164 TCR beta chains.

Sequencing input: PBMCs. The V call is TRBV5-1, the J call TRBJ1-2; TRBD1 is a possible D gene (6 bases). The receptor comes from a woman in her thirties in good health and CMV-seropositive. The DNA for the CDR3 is TGCGCCAGCAGCTCACAGGGATTTGGCTACACCTTC. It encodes CASSSQGFGYTF.